A selection of T cell receptor beta chains follows, all from one sample in a study of CD8 T cells in ankylosing spondylitis. TCRdb recomputed calls from the 5' RACE reads with MiXCR, one row per CDR3 protein. The sample records some 71,000 distinct CDR3 sequences, approximately 5.3% being singletons. Material for sequencing was blood, either unsorted or a sorted T cell fraction (not recorded which). Receptor source: a male donor with ankylosing spondylitis or in good health (not recorded which). CDR3s include the opening cysteine and the closing phenylalanine or tryptophan. The D gene is left open where the match is weak. Size values are once, few and many counts, or a class for expanded clones, and some rows have none.

D gene	clone size	V gene	J gene	CDR3 DNA	CDR3 protein
-	-	TRBV4-1	TRBJ2-7	TGCGCCAGCAGCCTATATGGGGGGACAACCCCCTCCTACGAGCAGTACTTC	CASSLYGGTTPSYEQYF
-	many	TRBV9	TRBJ1-4	TGTGCCAGCAGCCCAGGACCCGGGGTGGAAAAACTGTTTTTT	CASSPGPGVEKLFF
-	-	TRBV29-1	TRBJ1-6	TGCAGCGTTGGAGAGAGCTCCTATAATTCACCCCTCCACTTT	CSVGESSYNSPLHF
-	many	TRBV9	TRBJ1-5	TGTGCCAGCAGCGTAGAAGGGGGTGGTCAGCCCCAGCATTTT	CASSVEGGGQPQHF
-	many	TRBV6-5	TRBJ2-2	TGTGCCAGCAGTTATCGTACGAACACCGGGGAGCTGTTTTTT	CASSYRTNTGELFF
-	many	TRBV12-3/TRBV12-4	TRBJ2-5	TGTGCCAGTCAGGAGGGGGGTTCGTACCAAGAGACCCAGTACTTC	CASQEGGSYQETQYF
-	many	TRBV29-1	TRBJ2-2	TGCAGCGTTCAAGGCGGGGAGGCTTCGAACACCGGGGAGCTGTTTTTT	CSVQGGEASNTGELFF
TRBD2	many	TRBV9	TRBJ2-5	TGTGCCAGCAGCGACGGGGGAGGGTACCAAGAGACCCAGTACTTC	CASSDGGGYQETQYF
-	many	TRBV6-1	TRBJ2-1	TGTGCCAGCAGCTGGGGGGGCCCTATCAATGAGCAGTTCTTC	CASSWGGPINEQFF
-	many	TRBV7-6	TRBJ2-1	TGTGCCAGCAGCTTAGTAGGCTACAATGAGCAGTTCTTC	CASSLVGYNEQFF
-	many	TRBV28	TRBJ2-2	TGTGCCAGCAGTTTATCTTGGGCCGGGGAGCTGTTTTTT	CASSLSWAGELFF
TRBD2	-	TRBV10-3	TRBJ2-7	TGTGCCATCAGTGAGATGGCGGGAGGCGAGCTGTACTTC	CAISEMAGGELYF
-	few	TRBV6-2/TRBV6-3	TRBJ1-5	TGTGCCAGCAGCCCTCCGGGACAGCCCCAGCATTTT	CASSPPGQPQHF
TRBD1	few	TRBV7-9	TRBJ1-2	TGTGCCAGCAGCTCGTTTGGGGGACAGTATGGCTACACCTTC	CASSSFGGQYGYTF
TRBD1	many	TRBV24-1	TRBJ2-1	TGTGCCACCAGTGACCGGGGACAGCTCTCCTACAATGAGCAGTTCTTC	CATSDRGQLSYNEQFF
-	many	TRBV2	TRBJ2-2	TGTGCCAGAGGAGCCGGGATGACAGGTGGGGTGACAGTGAACACCGGGGAGCTGTTTTTT	CARGAGMTGGVTVNTGELFF
-	-	TRBV7-9	TRBJ1-1	TGTGCCAGCAGCCTAGGCGCCACGGGCGCTTTCTTT	CASSLGATGAFF
-	many	TRBV18	TRBJ2-5	TGTGCCAGCTCCCCCGGCGTCCAAGAGACCCAGTACTTC	CASSPGVQETQYF
TRBD1	-	TRBV3-1	TRBJ1-1	TGTGCCAGCACCCAGAGGGGACAGGGGGCTACCGCCACTGAAGCTTTCTTT	CASTQRGQGATATEAFF
TRBD1	many	TRBV4-1	TRBJ2-5	TGCGCCAGCAGCCGACAGGGGGTTGAGGAGACCCAGTACTTC	CASSRQGVEETQYF
TRBD2	-	TRBV7-2	TRBJ2-1	TGTGCCAGCAGCTTATACGGGGGGGCGTTCAATGAGCAGTTCTTC	CASSLYGGAFNEQFF
TRBD1	many	TRBV6-2/TRBV6-3	TRBJ1-5	TGTGCCAGCAGTCGACACACAGGGGACTTCAATCAGCCCCAGCATTTT	CASSRHTGDFNQPQHF
-	many	TRBV20-1	TRBJ1-4	TGCAGTGCCACGGCAGGGATGACTAATGAAAAACTGTTTTTT	CSATAGMTNEKLFF
-	many	TRBV5-1	TRBJ2-2	TGCGCCAGCAGCTTGGGTCAGGGGACCGGGGAGCTGTTTTTT	CASSLGQGTGELFF
-	many	TRBV2	TRBJ1-1	TGTGCCAGCAGTGAGGGTTTTGCTGAAGCTTTCTTT	CASSEGFAEAFF
-	many	TRBV20-1	TRBJ2-7	TGCAGTGCTAGAGATTCGATCTCCCTTTACGAGCAGTACTTC	CSARDSISLYEQYF
TRBD2	many	TRBV20-1	TRBJ2-7	TGCAGTGCTAGAGGGGGCAGCGGGGGGTACGAGCAGTACTTC	CSARGGSGGYEQYF
-	many	TRBV14	TRBJ2-5	TGTGCCAGCAGCCAAGAGGGCCGCTCAGACGGGACCCAGTACTTC	CASSQEGRSDGTQYF
TRBD2	many	TRBV7-2	TRBJ2-1	TGTGCCAGCAGCAATGGGCGGGGGAGCTACAATGAGCAGTTCTTC	CASSNGRGSYNEQFF
-	many	TRBV5-6	TRBJ1-2	TGTGCCAGCAGCTTGGCAGGGGTCTATGGCTACACCTTC	CASSLAGVYGYTF
-	many	TRBV7-3	TRBJ1-6	TGTGCCGGGTTAGGGCAGCGGTCACCCCTCCACTTT	CAGLGQRSPLHF
-	many	TRBV9	TRBJ1-5	TGTGCCAGCAGCGTAGGGCCCGGCAATCAGCCCCAGCATTTT	CASSVGPGNQPQHF
-	many	TRBV30	TRBJ1-4	TGTGCCTGGAGTCGGCAGGGAGGGTCTGCGGGAAAACTGTTTTTT	CAWSRQGGSAGKLFF
-	many	TRBV3-1	TRBJ2-1	TGTGCCAGCAGCCCCTCAGCGAGCTCCTACAATGAGCAGTTCTTC	CASSPSASSYNEQFF
-	many	TRBV20-1	TRBJ2-1	TGCAGTGCTACGACTAGGTTAGCAAATGAGCAGTTCTTC	CSATTRLANEQFF
-	few	TRBV15	TRBJ2-3	TGTGCCACCAGCAAAATCAATCCGGGTACGCAGTATTTT	CATSKINPGTQYF
-	many	TRBV20-1	TRBJ2-3	TGCAGTGCCACATCGGGACACCTAGTCACAGATACGCAGTATTTT	CSATSGHLVTDTQYF
-	many	TRBV7-6	TRBJ1-1	TGTGCCAGCAGCTGGACTAAGAACACTGAAGCTTTCTTT	CASSWTKNTEAFF
TRBD1	many	TRBV29-1	TRBJ2-1	TGCAGCGTTGAAGATTCAAACAGGGGGCGTTTGGATGAGCAGTTCTTC	CSVEDSNRGRLDEQFF
TRBD1	many	TRBV5-5	TRBJ1-1	TGTGCCAGCAGCCCCGGACAGGGATTTACTGAAGCTTTCTTT	CASSPGQGFTEAFF
-	many	TRBV19	TRBJ1-2	TGTGCCAGTAGTCGAGAGGCAACTAGCTCCTATGGCTACACCTTC	CASSREATSSYGYTF
-	many	TRBV11-2	TRBJ2-3	TGTGCCAGCAGCTTTGGACTGGGCACAGATACGCAGTATTTT	CASSFGLGTDTQYF
-	many	TRBV10-3	TRBJ2-5	TGTGCCATCAGTGAGTGGAGGGAAGAGACCCAGTACTTC	CAISEWREETQYF
TRBD2	many	TRBV5-1	TRBJ2-3	TGCGCCAGCGGGGTAGCGGGGACTAGCACAGATACGCAGTATTTT	CASGVAGTSTDTQYF
-	many	TRBV4-2	TRBJ2-7	TGTGCCAGCAGCCAAGATAGGGTTAAGAGCGGAAGGAGCTCCTACGAGCAGTACTTC	CASSQDRVKSGRSSYEQYF
-	many	TRBV20-1	TRBJ1-2	TGCAGTGCTGATGACGGGAAGAACTATGGCTACACCTTC	CSADDGKNYGYTF
-	many	TRBV4-2	TRBJ2-5	TGTGCCAGCAGCCAAGATTGGGGACTGTCTCAAGAGACCCAGTACTTC	CASSQDWGLSQETQYF
-	many	TRBV28	TRBJ1-6	TGTGCCAGCAGTTTAGATCCCAGCGGAAATTCACCCCTCCACTTT	CASSLDPSGNSPLHF
-	many	TRBV28	TRBJ2-5	TGTGCCAGCAGTTCGTATGCGGAGACCCAGTACTTC	CASSSYAETQYF
TRBD1	many	TRBV2	TRBJ2-1	TGTGCCAGCAGCGGGACAGGGAATGAGCAGTTCTTC	CASSGTGNEQFF
TRBD1	many	TRBV6-5	TRBJ1-2	TGTGCCAGCAGTTACGCTACCGGGACAGGGTATGGCTACACCTTC	CASSYATGTGYGYTF
-	many	TRBV10-2	TRBJ2-5	TGCGCCAGCAGTGAGTCGAAGGACAGAGAGACCCAGTACTTC	CASSESKDRETQYF
TRBD1	many	TRBV2	TRBJ2-1	TGTGCCGGAGGACAGGGGGCGTTCAATGAGCAGTTCTTC	CAGGQGAFNEQFF